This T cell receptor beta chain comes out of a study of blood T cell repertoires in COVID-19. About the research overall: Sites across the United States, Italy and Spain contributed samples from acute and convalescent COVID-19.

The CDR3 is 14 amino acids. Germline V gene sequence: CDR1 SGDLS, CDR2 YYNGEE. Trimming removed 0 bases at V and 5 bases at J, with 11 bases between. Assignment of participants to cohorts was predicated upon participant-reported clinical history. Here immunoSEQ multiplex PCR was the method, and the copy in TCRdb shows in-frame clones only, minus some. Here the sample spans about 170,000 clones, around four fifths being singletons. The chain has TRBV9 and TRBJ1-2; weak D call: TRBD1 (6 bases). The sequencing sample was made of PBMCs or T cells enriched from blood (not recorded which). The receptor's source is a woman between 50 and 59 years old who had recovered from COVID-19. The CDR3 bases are TGTGCCAGCAGCGTAGCGGGGGGGCTGTATGGCTACACCTTC. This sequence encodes CASSVAGGLYGYTF.